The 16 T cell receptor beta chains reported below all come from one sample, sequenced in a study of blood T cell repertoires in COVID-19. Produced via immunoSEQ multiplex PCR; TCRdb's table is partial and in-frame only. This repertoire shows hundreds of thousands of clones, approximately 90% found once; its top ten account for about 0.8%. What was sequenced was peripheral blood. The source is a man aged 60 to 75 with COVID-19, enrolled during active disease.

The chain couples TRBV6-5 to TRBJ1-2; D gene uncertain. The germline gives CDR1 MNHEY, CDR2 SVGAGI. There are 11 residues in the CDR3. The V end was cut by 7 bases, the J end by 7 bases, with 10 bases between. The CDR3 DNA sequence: TGTGCCAGCAAAGAGGTTGGTGGCTACACCTTC. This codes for CASKEVGGYTF.

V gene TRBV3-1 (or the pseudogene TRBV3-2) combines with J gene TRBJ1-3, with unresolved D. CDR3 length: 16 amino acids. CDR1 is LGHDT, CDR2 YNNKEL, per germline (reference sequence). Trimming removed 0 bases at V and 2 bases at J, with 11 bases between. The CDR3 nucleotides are TGTGCCAGCAGCCAAGATAGAGGGATCGCTGGAAACACCATATATTTT. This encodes CASSQDRGIAGNTIYF.

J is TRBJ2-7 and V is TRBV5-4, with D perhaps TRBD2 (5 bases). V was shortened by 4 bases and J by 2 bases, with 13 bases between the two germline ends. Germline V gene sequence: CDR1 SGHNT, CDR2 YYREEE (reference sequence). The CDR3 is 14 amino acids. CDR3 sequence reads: CASSTRGSAYEQYF. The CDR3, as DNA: TGTGCCAGCAGCACCCGCGGGTCAGCCTACGAGCAGTACTTC.

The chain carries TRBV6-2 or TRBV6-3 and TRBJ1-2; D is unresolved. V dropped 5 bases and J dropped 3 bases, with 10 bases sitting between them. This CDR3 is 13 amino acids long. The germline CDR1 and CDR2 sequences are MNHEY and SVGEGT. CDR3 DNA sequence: TGTGCCAGCAGTGTCCGGGTCCACTATGGCTACACCTTC. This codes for CASSVRVHYGYTF.

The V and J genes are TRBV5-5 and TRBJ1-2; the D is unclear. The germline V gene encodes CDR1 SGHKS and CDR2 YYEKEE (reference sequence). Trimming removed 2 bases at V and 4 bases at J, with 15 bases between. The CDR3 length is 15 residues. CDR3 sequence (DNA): TGTGCCAGCAGCTTCCTACAGAGTTTGGGCTATGGCTACACCTTC. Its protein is CASSFLQSLGYGYTF.

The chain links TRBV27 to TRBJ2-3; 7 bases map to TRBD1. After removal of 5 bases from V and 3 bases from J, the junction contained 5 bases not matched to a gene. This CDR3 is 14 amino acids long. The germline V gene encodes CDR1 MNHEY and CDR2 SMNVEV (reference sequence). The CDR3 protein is CASSNYRGTDTQYF. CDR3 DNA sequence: TGTGCCAGCAGTAATTACAGGGGAACAGATACGCAGTATTTT.

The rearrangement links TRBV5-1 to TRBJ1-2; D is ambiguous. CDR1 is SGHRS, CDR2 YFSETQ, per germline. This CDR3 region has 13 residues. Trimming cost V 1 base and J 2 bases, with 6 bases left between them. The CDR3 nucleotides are TGCGCCAGCAGCTTGTATCAGAACTATGGCTACACCTTC. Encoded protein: CASSLYQNYGYTF.

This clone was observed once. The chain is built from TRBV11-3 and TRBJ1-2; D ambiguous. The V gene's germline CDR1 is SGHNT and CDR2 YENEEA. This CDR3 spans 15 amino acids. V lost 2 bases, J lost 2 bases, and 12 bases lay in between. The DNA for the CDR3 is TGTGCCAGCAGCTTAAAGGTAGGAGAGAACTATGGCTACACCTTC. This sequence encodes CASSLKVGENYGYTF.

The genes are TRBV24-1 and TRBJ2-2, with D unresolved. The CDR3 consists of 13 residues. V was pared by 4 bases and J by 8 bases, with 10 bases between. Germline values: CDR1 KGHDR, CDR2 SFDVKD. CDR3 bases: TGTGCCACCAGTGAACCTACCGTAGGGGAGCTGTTTTTT. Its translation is CATSEPTVGELFF.

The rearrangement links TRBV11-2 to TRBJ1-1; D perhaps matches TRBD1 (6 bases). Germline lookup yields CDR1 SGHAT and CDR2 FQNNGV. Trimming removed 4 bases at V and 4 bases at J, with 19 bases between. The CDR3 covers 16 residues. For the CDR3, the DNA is TGTGCCAGCAGCTCCGCACAGGGTTGGGTGGGCACTGAAGCTTTCTTT. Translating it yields CASSSAQGWVGTEAFF. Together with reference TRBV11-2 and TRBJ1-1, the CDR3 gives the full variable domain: EAGVAQSPRYKIIEKRQSVAFWCNPISGHATLYWYQQILGQGPKLLIQFQNNGVVDDSQLPKDRFSAERLKGVDSTLKIQPAKLEDSAVYLCASSSAQGWVGTEAFFGQGTRLTVV.

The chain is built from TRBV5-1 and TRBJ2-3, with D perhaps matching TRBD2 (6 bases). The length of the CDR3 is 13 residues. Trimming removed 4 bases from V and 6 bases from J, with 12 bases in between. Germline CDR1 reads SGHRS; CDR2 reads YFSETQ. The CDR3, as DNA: TGCGCCAGCAGCATTGGGGCGGGGGATACGCAGTATTTT. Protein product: CASSIGAGDTQYF.

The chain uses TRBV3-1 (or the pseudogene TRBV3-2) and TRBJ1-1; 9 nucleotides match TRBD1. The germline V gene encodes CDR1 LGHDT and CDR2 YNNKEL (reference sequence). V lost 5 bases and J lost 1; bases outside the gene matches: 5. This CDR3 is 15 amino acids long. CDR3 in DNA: TGTGCCAGCAGCAGGACAGGGGCCTCGAACACTGAAGCTTTCTTT. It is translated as CASSRTGASNTEAFF.

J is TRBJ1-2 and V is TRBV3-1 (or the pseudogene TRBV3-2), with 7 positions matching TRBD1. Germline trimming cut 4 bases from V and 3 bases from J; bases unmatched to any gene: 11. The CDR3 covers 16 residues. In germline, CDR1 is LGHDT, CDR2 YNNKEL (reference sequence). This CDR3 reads CASSLQGDRAYYGYTF. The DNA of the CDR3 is TGTGCCAGCAGCCTCCAAGGCGACAGGGCCTACTATGGCTACACCTTC.

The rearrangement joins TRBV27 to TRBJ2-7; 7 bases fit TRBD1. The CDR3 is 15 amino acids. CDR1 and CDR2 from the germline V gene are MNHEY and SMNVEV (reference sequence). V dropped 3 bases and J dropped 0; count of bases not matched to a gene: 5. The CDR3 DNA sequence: TGTGCCAGCAGTTTCCCCCGGGACAGCTCCTACGAGCAGTACTTC. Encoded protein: CASSFPRDSSYEQYF.

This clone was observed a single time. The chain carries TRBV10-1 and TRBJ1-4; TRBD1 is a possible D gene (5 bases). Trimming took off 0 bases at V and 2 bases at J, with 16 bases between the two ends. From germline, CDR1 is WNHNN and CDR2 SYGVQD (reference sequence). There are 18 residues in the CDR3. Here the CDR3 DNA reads TGCGCCAGCAGTGAGTCGGAGAACAGGCCCTGGACTAATGAAAAACTGTTTTTT. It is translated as CASSESENRPWTNEKLFF.

The CDR3 reads CASSLESSGSRDTQYF. Written as DNA, the CDR3 is TGTGCCAGCAGCTTAGAGTCTAGCGGGAGTAGAGATACGCAGTATTTT. The chain couples TRBV7-8 to TRBJ2-3, with TRBD2 matching 10 bases. After removal of 1 base from V and 5 bases from J, the junction contained 6 bases not matched to a gene. Germline V gene lookup returns CDR1 SGHVS and CDR2 FQNEAQ. The CDR3 sequence is 16 residues long.